This section outlines one T cell receptor (beta chain) sequence together with its context. V lost 1 base to trimming and J lost 7 bases; unmatched junction nucleotides: 8. Germline assignment: CDR1 SGHTA and CDR2 FQGNSA. The length of the CDR3 is 15 residues. These data come from a study of CD8 T cells in Susac syndrome. Random hexamers were used to reverse transcribe the RNA input (roughly 0.5 to 1 ug). TCRdb passed the immunoSEQ multiplex PCR reads through MiXCR, listing each CDR3 protein once. This table has fewer than 80,000 distinct CDR3 sequences, 94% appearing once. This TCR was sampled from a human donor with multiple sclerosis. The sequenced material came from CD8+ T cells from PBMCs. V gene TRBV7-2 combines with J gene TRBJ2-3; 7 bases align to TRBD2. CDR3 nucleotide sequence: TGTGCCAGCAGCTTAGTTTCGGGGGGACGGAATACGCAGTATTTT. Translation gives CASSLVSGGRNTQYF.